The clone carrying this T cell receptor beta chain was found many times. Its antigen is not known. The sorted libraries involved the use of more than 950,000 CD4+ or CD8+ T cells. This sample was taken from a study of neurological immune-mediated disorders. Study-level results: Private repertoires in all groups were suggested by the absence of shared CDR3 amino acid sequences among expanded clones across subjects.

It was by 5'RACE with 10-nucleotide random UMIs that the cDNA was made. TCRdb redid the calling of the 5' RACE reads with MiXCR, one entry per CDR3 protein. The sample shows around 10,000 distinct CDR3 sequences, under 25% of them seen only once. The V and J ends lost 1 base and 7 bases respectively, with 15 bases between them. The CDR3 runs to 15 residues. Per the germline V gene, CDR1 is MGHRA and CDR2 is YSYEKL. V and J are TRBV4-1 and TRBJ2-3, with a weak D call TRBD2 (6 bases). This sequence originates from a woman aged 55-69 years with HTLV-1-associated myelopathy (HAM/TSP). The sequenced material came from CD8+ T cells from blood. The CDR3 spells CASSQVEGSPNTQYF. For the CDR3, the DNA is TGCGCCAGCAGCCAAGTGGAGGGTTCACCGAATACGCAGTATTTT.